This entry lists 22 T cell receptor beta chains sequenced from one sample in a study of T cells in localized non-small cell lung cancer. The table came from immunoSEQ multiplex PCR; TCRdb's copy has only in-frame clones and leaves some out. The sample has around 78,000 clones, 80% seen once; the top ten hold 9.5%. Sample: peripheral blood, taken before any cancer treatment. Receptors were obtained from a female donor of 60 years or more with stage I lung adenocarcinoma.

The chain employs TRBV30 and TRBJ1-2; 9 positions agree with TRBD1. Unmatched junction bases numbered 4, after V lost 3 bases and J lost 2 bases. The CDR3 consists of 14 residues. CDR1 is GTSNPN and CDR2 is SVGIG in the germline V gene (reference sequence). As DNA, the CDR3 is TGTGCCTGGAGCCGGGACAGGGCGAACTATGGCTACACCTTC. Its protein product is CAWSRDRANYGYTF.

The chain combines TRBV6-1 with TRBJ1-6; the D is unclear. In germline, CDR1 is MNHNS, CDR2 SASEGT. Deletions cut 5 bases from V and 5 bases from J, with 10 bases between. CDR3 length equals 14 residues. The CDR3 loop is CASSPVRDNSPLHF. Written as DNA, the CDR3 is TGTGCCAGCAGTCCGGTCCGCGATAATTCACCCCTCCACTTT.

V usage is TRBV18 and J usage is TRBJ1-4, with 7 bases that match TRBD1. With V trimmed by 0 bases and J by 5 bases, 3 bases remained unmatched. CDR3 length: 15 amino acids. Germline lookup yields CDR1 KGHSH and CDR2 LQKENI. DNA of the CDR3: TGTGCCAGCTCACCACCTGGGACAGTCAATGAAAAACTGTTTTTT. It yields the protein CASSPPGTVNEKLFF. The variable domain in full, completed from reference TRBV18 and TRBJ1-4, reads NAGVMQNPRHLVRRRGQEARLRCSPMKGHSHVYWYRQLPEEGLKFMVYLQKENIIDESGMPKERFSAEFPKEGPSILRIQQVVRGDSAAYFCASSPPGTVNEKLFFGSGTQLSVL.

J is TRBJ2-3 and V is TRBV18; maybe TRBD2 (5 bases). The V end was cut by 0 bases, the J end by 2 bases, with 12 bases between. The CDR3 spans 16 residues. Per the germline V gene, CDR1 is KGHSH and CDR2 is LQKENI. CDR3 residues: CASSPPKRGFTDTQYF. The CDR3 DNA sequence: TGTGCCAGCTCACCACCTAAACGGGGATTCACAGATACGCAGTATTTT.

The V gene is TRBV7-2, the J gene TRBJ2-2; D gene unclear. The CDR3 length is 13 residues. CDR1 SGHTA and CDR2 FQGNSA come from the germline V gene. V shed 1 base and J shed 10 bases, with 10 bases lying between them. The CDR3 region has the DNA TGTGCCAGCAGCTTAGTAGCTCACCCGGAGCTGTTTTTT. The encoded protein is CASSLVAHPELFF.

This chain links TRBV7-6 with TRBJ2-5, with 9 bases that match TRBD2. Germline trimming cut 2 bases from V and 5 bases from J; bases unmatched to any gene: 15. CDR3 length: 18 amino acids. Germline V gives CDR1 SGHVS, CDR2 FNYEAQ. The CDR3 sequence: CASSLRGGAGLQSETQYF. The CDR3 region has the DNA TGTGCCAGCAGCTTACGCGGGGGGGCCGGTTTGCAATCTGAGACCCAGTACTTC. Combining the CDR3 with reference TRBV7-6 and TRBJ2-5 gives the whole variable domain GAGVSQSPRYKVTKRGQDVALRCDPISGHVSLYWYRQALGQGPEFLTYFNYEAQQDKSGLPNDRFSAERPEGSISTLTIQRTEQRDSAMYRCASSLRGGAGLQSETQYFGPGTRLLVL.

V gene TRBV6-6 combines with J gene TRBJ1-2; D unresolved. V lost 0 bases, J lost 6 bases, and 2 bases lay in between. The CDR3 extends over 11 amino acids. Per germline, CDR1 MNHNY and CDR2 SVGAGI (reference sequence). The CDR3, as DNA: TGTGCCAGCAGTTACTCTCATGGCTACACCTTC. Amino acid sequence: CASSYSHGYTF.

The chain joins TRBV18 to TRBJ1-1, with a possible D match to TRBD1 (5 bases). Germline CDR1 is KGHSH and CDR2 is LQKENI. V lost 3 bases, J lost 1 base, and 15 bases lay in between. The CDR3 runs 16 residues. The DNA for the CDR3 is TGTGCCAGCTCACCTAGGGGAACGACAGCGAACACTGAAGCTTTCTTT. This gives the protein CASSPRGTTANTEAFF.

This chain links TRBV5-6 with TRBJ2-4, with D possibly being TRBD2 (6 bases). The CDR3 is 17 amino acids. Germline V gives CDR1 SGHDT, CDR2 YYEEEE. The V end lost 0 bases, the J end lost 1 base, and 14 bases lay between the germline ends. CDR3 sequence (DNA): TGTGCCAGCAGCTTGGTTGGGGACTTGGGGGCCAAAAACATTCAGTACTTC. It is translated as CASSLVGDLGAKNIQYF.

This chain joins TRBV6-1 and TRBJ1-2, with 8 bases lining up with TRBD1. The junction had 8 bases not matched to a gene; V was cut back by 7 bases and J by 7 bases. From germline, CDR1 is MNHNS and CDR2 SASEGT. CDR3 size: 13 residues. The CDR3 reads CASTPAGGTGYTF. Written as DNA, the CDR3 is TGTGCCAGCACTCCCGCAGGGGGCACTGGCTACACCTTC.

The chain links TRBV5-1 to TRBJ2-5; 9 positions match TRBD1. The CDR3 is made up of 13 amino acids. J gave up 3 bases and V 4 bases, and 1 base lay outside the gene matches. The V gene's germline CDR1 is SGHRS and CDR2 YFSETQ. CDR3 in DNA: TGCGCCAGCAGCCGGACAGGGGAAGAGACCCAGTACTTC. Translation gives CASSRTGEETQYF.

V usage is TRBV5-8 and J usage is TRBJ2-3, with 7 bases aligning to TRBD1. CDR1 is SGHTS, CDR2 YDEGEE, per germline. V was clipped by 2 bases and J by 2 bases; unmatched bases: 5. The CDR3 is 15 amino acids. CDR3 residues: CASSLWTGYTDTQYF. Here the CDR3 DNA reads TGTGCCAGCAGCTTATGGACAGGATACACAGATACGCAGTATTTT.

In its sample, this clone was seen once. The CDR3 region is CASSYPGSDTQYF. CDR3 DNA sequence: TGCGCCAGCAGCTACCCTGGGTCGGATACGCAGTATTTT. This rearrangement joins TRBV5-1 to TRBJ2-3; D call uncertain. V was shortened by 3 bases and J by 6 bases, with 11 bases between the two germline ends. Germline loops: CDR1 SGHRS, CDR2 YFSETQ. The CDR3 is 13 amino acids.

This clone has just a few counts. The V gene is TRBV9, the J gene TRBJ2-1; 8 nucleotides match TRBD1. With 7 bases clipped from V and 8 bases from J, the junction kept 14 bases outside the gene matches. CDR1 SGDLS and CDR2 YYNGEE come from the germline V gene. This CDR3 region has 15 residues. In DNA form, the CDR3 reads TGTGCCAGCGACCCGGGACAGGATTCTCGGGATGAGCAGTTCTTC. Residues: CASDPGQDSRDEQFF.

The chain couples TRBV5-6 to TRBJ2-1, with D perhaps TRBD2 (6 bases). Germline CDR1 SGHDT, CDR2 YYEEEE. There are 16 residues in the CDR3. Trimming removed 0 bases at V and 7 bases at J, with 17 bases between. This CDR3 reads CASSLAGGPGRNEQFF. The DNA for the CDR3 is TGTGCCAGCAGCTTGGCCGGGGGACCAGGCCGTAATGAGCAGTTCTTC.

The chain couples TRBV7-8 to TRBJ2-7, with a weak D call TRBD1 (6 bases). Trimming left V 5 bases short and J 3 bases short, with 14 bases between. Per germline, CDR1 SGHVS and CDR2 FQNEAQ. CDR3 length: 14 amino acids. The CDR3 spells CASSRPGQHYEQYF. The CDR3 nucleotides are TGTGCCAGCAGCCGTCCGGGACAACACTACGAGCAGTACTTC.

CDR3: CASSPHRVTEAFF. As DNA, the CDR3 is TGTGCCAGTAGTCCGCACAGGGTAACTGAAGCTTTCTTT. The chain recombines TRBV19 with TRBJ1-1; D perhaps matches TRBD1 (6 bases). V was pared by 5 bases and J by 5 bases, with 12 bases between. This CDR3 comprises 13 residues. CDR1 LNHDA and CDR2 SQIVND come from the germline V gene (reference sequence). The whole variable domain, remainder taken from reference TRBV19 and TRBJ1-1, is DGGITQSPKYLFRKEGQNVTLSCEQNLNHDAMYWYRQDPGQGLRLIYYSQIVNDFQKGDIAEGYSVSREKKESFPLTVTSAQKNPTAFYLCASSPHRVTEAFFGQGTRLTVV.

V is TRBV27 and J is TRBJ2-6, with 9 bases aligning to TRBD1. The length of the CDR3 is 20 residues. Germline loops: CDR1 MNHEY, CDR2 SMNVEV (reference sequence). V was clipped by 5 bases and J by 0 bases; unmatched bases: 14. The CDR3 nucleotides are TGTGCCAGCAGTCCCAGAGGGCGGGGACAGGGATTCTCTGGGGCCAACGTCCTGACTTTC. Amino acids: CASSPRGRGQGFSGANVLTF.

This chain connects TRBV18 to TRBJ1-5, with D unclear. The germline gives CDR1 KGHSH, CDR2 LQKENI. V was shortened by 3 bases and J by 4 bases, with 4 bases between the two germline ends. This CDR3 comprises 12 residues. The CDR3 nucleotides read TGTGCCAGCTCACCCCCGAATCAGCCCCAGCATTTT. The encoded protein is CASSPPNQPQHF.

This clone occurred once. The chain has TRBV7-2 and TRBJ2-1, with D tentatively TRBD1 or TRBD2 (5 bases each). V was shortened by 1 base and J by 6 bases, with 22 bases between the two germline ends. The CDR3 extends over 18 amino acids. Germline CDR1 reads SGHTA; CDR2 reads FQGNSA. DNA of the CDR3: TGTGCCAGCAGCTTAGATATCCCCGGGACCCCTAGTCGCAATGAGCAGTTCTTC. Residues: CASSLDIPGTPSRNEQFF. Filled out from reference TRBV7-2 and TRBJ2-1, the complete variable domain reads GAGVSQSPSNKVTEKGKDVELRCDPISGHTALYWYRQSLGQGLEFLIYFQGNSAPDKSGLPSDRFSAERTGGSVSTLTIQRTQQEDSAVYLCASSLDIPGTPSRNEQFFGPGTRLTVL.

The chain has TRBV7-2 and TRBJ1-1, with 8 bases lining up with TRBD1. This CDR3 has 16 residues. Germline lookup yields CDR1 SGHTA and CDR2 FQGNSA. The J segment lost 0 bases and the V segment lost 0 bases, leaving 3 bases of the junction unmatched. CDR3 loop: CASSLAGQGMNTEAFF. The CDR3 DNA is TGTGCCAGCAGCTTAGCTGGACAGGGCATGAACACTGAAGCTTTCTTT.

The chain is built from TRBV9 and TRBJ1-2; D is unclear. CDR1 is SGDLS, CDR2 YYNGEE, per germline. The CDR3 is made up of 14 amino acids. The V gene lost 0 bases and the J gene lost 4 bases, with 10 bases spanning the gap. The CDR3 reads CASSVDPGGYGYTF. CDR3 nucleotides: TGTGCCAGCAGCGTAGACCCAGGAGGCTATGGCTACACCTTC.